This T cell receptor beta chain was observed in a study of control samples from healthy donors and cancer patients. Germline loops: CDR1 MNHEY, CDR2 SMNVEV (reference sequence). CDR3 length equals 13 residues. The V and J ends lost 5 bases and 5 bases respectively, with 9 bases between them. Only in-frame clones appear in the TCRdb table, and some are missing; sequencing was by immunoSEQ multiplex PCR. The data show 120,000 to 150,000 clones, approximately 93% seen once. The receptor comes from a young man in good health. The sample consisted of blood. This chain links TRBV27 with TRBJ2-2, with D perhaps TRBD2 (5 bases). Written as DNA, the CDR3 is TGTGCCAGCAGTCAGAGGAGGACCGGGGAGCTGTTTTTT. Translated, it gives CASSQRRTGELFF.